This T cell receptor beta chain was identified in a study of spatial heterogeneity in lung cancer. Study details: Sequenced follow-up PBMC samples came a median of approximately 2 years after resection, where available. Consistent detection of more beta-chain than alpha-chain sequences was observed. Notes on the study in general: At tumor resection, ubiquitous expanded TCRs were detected in blood more often than later.

The CDR3 extends over 19 amino acids. CDR1 MNHEY and CDR2 SVGEGT come from the germline V gene. The J segment lost 2 bases and the V segment lost 2 bases, leaving 9 bases of the junction unmatched. This sample's time point: blood at routine non-recurrence follow-up after resection. The input material, whole RNA from tumor, nontumor lung or frozen PBMC, was sequenced unsorted. MiXCR, run by TCRdb on the 5' RACE reads, gives a single entry per CDR3 protein. The data hold about 120,000 distinct CDR3 sequences, with 12% observed a single time. This clonotype has a count of ten or more. Its specificity is not known.

The chain recombines TRBV6-2 or TRBV6-3 with TRBJ2-6; 10 nucleotides match TRBD1. The specimen comprised PBMCs, sampled at follow-up. The clonotype originates from a male donor with early-stage non-small cell lung cancer. The DNA for the CDR3 is TGTGCCAGCAGTTACCCCTACGGGACAGGGGATCCTGGGGCCAACGTCCTGACTTTC. It yields the protein CASSYPYGTGDPGANVLTF.